Listed below are T cell receptor beta chains from one sample, sequenced in a study of blood T cells in healthy people across ages. TCRdb reprocessed the 5' RACE reads via MiXCR and lists one record per CDR3 protein. The sample carries about 1.7 million distinct CDR3 sequences, roughly 27% recorded once. The sample comprised blood. These receptors all come from a woman aged 30 to 39 in good health. CDR3s include the opening cysteine and the closing phenylalanine or tryptophan.

>TRBJ2-7|TRBV4-1
CASSPESLGTYEQYF
>TRBJ1-4|TRBV9
CASSVGRINEKLFF
>TRBJ2-7|TRBV2
CASGPTIEQYF
>TRBJ2-7|TRBV3-1
CASSQDRDRLIYEQYF
>TRBJ1-2|TRBV12-5
CASGSPDRGFHYGYTF
>TRBJ2-7|TRBV10-3
CATMDTYEQYF
>TRBJ1-1|TRBV6-5
CASSYDTGVNTEAFF
>TRBJ2-3|TRBV7-9
CASSLGGTRDTDTQYF
>TRBJ2-5|TRBV5-1
CASSPGQPQETQYF
>TRBJ2-7|TRBV7-2
CASSRPGDSYEQYF
>TRBJ1-2|TRBV11-2
CASSLWTGQGYGYTF
>NA|TRBV19
CASSKDRDFYEQYF
>TRBJ2-6|TRBV15
CAGARVQRRQGLSGANVLTF
>TRBJ2-5|TRBV15
CATSRVVQYQETQYF
>TRBJ2-1|TRBV5-1
CASSWEYNEQFF
>TRBJ2-3|TRBV9
CASSVVEGGKGRTRYF
>TRBJ2-1|TRBV6-1
CVSGTVNSYNEQFF
>TRBJ1-1|TRBV20-1
CSARGPRGWNTEAFF
>TRBJ2-1|TRBV18
CASSPSGNEQFF